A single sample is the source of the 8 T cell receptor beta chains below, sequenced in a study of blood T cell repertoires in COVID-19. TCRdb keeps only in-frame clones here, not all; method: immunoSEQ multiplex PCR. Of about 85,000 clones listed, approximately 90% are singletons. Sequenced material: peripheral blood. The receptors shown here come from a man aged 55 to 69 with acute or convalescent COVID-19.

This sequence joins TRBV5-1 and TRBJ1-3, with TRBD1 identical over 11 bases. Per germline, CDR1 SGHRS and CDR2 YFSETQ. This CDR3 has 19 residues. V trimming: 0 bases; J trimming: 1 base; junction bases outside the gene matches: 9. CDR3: CASSLGTGGSLTSGNTIYF. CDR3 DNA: TGCGCCAGCAGCTTGGGGACAGGGGGCAGCTTGACTTCTGGAAACACCATATATTTT.

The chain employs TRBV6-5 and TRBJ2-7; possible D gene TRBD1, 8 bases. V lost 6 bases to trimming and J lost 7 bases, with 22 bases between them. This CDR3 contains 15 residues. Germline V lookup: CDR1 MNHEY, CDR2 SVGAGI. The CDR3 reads CASSLGQGGIGEQYF. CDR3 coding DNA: TGTGCCAGCAGCCTTGGACAGGGAGGGATAGGTGAGCAGTACTTC.

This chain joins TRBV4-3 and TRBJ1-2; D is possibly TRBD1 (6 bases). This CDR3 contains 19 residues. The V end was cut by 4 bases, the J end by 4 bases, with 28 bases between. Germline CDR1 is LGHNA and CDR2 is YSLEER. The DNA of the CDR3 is TGCGCCAGCAGCCCAGGGGTGGGGCACAACTTCAACGGGCTCTATGGCTACACCTTC. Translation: CASSPGVGHNFNGLYGYTF.

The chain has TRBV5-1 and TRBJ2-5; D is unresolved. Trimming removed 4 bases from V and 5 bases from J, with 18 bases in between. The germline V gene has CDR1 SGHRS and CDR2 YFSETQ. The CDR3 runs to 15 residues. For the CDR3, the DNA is TGCGCCAGCAGCCTTTTACTGAAACCCGGGGAGACCCAGTACTTC. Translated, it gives CASSLLLKPGETQYF. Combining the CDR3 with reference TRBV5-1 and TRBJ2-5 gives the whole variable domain KAGVTQTPRYLIKTRGQQVTLSCSPISGHRSVSWYQQTPGQGLQFLFEYFSETQRNKGNFPGRFSGRQFSNSRSEMNVSTLELGDSALYLCASSLLLKPGETQYFGPGTRLLVL.

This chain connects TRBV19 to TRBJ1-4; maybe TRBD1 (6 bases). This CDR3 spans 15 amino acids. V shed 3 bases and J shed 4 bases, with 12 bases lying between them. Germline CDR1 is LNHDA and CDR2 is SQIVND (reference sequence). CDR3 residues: CASSISWTVNEKLFF. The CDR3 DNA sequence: TGTGCCAGTAGTATCTCATGGACAGTTAATGAAAAACTGTTTTTT.

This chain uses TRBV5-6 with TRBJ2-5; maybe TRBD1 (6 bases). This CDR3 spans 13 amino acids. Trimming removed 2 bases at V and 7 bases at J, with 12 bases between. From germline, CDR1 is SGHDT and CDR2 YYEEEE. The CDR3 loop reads CASSLKQGTTQYF. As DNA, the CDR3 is TGTGCCAGCAGCTTAAAACAGGGAACGACCCAGTACTTC.

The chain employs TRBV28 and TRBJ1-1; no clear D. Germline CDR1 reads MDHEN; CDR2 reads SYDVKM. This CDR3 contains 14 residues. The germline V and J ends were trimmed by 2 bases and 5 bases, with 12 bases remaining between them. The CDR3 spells CASSLTVLNTEAFF. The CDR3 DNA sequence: TGTGCCAGCAGTTTAACGGTCCTAAATACTGAAGCTTTCTTT.

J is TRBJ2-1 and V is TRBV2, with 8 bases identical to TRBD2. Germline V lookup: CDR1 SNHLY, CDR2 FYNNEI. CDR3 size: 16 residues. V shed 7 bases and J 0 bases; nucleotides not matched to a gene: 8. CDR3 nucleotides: TGTGCCAGCATAATGGAGCGGGGGAGCTCCTACAATGAGCAGTTCTTC. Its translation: CASIMERGSSYNEQFF.